This TCR beta chain was captured by sequencing in a study of human T cells and chemical hapten exposure. For the study at large: Patients, predominantly female, presented with alopecia areata, totalis or universalis. General observations from the study: Significantly more large CDR3 similarity clusters arose among expanded TCRs than among controls.

This clonotype was detected many times. Its target is not known. The CDR3 has 15 amino acids. Germline-derived CDR1 and CDR2 are SGHTA and FQGNSA. Trimming took off 4 bases at V and 5 bases at J, with 18 bases between the two ends. A single record per CDR3 protein comes from TCRdb applying MiXCR to the RACE reads. This table holds more than 90,000 distinct CDR3 sequences, more than 9.5% found once. The time point denotes: patch test 2, 6 weeks after DPC sensitization. Treatment of the sample: therapeutic diphenylcyclopropenone sensitization with weekly scalp DPC. The chain carries TRBV7-2 and TRBJ2-7, with D tentatively TRBD1 (6 bases). This receptor was obtained from a woman aged 35 to 49 with alopecia areata. Some clones in this sample may be carry-over from other donors' samples. The sample consisted of whole blood, taken in connection with sensitization to the hapten diphenylcyclopropenone (DPC). CDR3 bases: TGTGCCAGCAGCTGGGGCGCAGGGGAAGGGGACGAGCAGTACTTC. This encodes CASSWGAGEGDEQYF.